Sequencing of this TCR beta chain was carried out in a study of cytomegalovirus exposure and HLA in healthy donors. Whole-study context: HLA-typed donors were the source of about 85 million unique TCRs held in an early data release.

Concerning this clone itself: Its target is unknown.

PCR involved 60 Vbeta and 13 Jbeta primers. Libraries were prepared by immunoSEQ multiplex PCR; TCRdb keeps only in-frame clonotypes and omits some of them. Among roughly 230,000 clones, nearly 95% were seen once, and the ten largest hold approximately 1.5%. Germline CDR1 and CDR2: SEHNR and FQNEAQ (reference sequence). The CDR3 loop spans 18 amino acids. V dropped 5 bases and J dropped 1; count of bases not matched to a gene: 13. Study-wide findings and caveats: Analysis was performed later, and it showed HLA-associated TCR beta chains to be more clonally expanded than equally common others. Most TCR sequences were rare, but some public TCRs occurred in many donors.

The chain employs TRBV7-9 and TRBJ1-4, with 7 positions matching TRBD1. Sequenced sample: PBMCs. The source is a girl aged 2 to 9 in good health and CMV-seronegative. The CDR3 here is CASSRIGDRLLTNEKLFF. The CDR3 DNA reads as TGTGCCAGCAGCCGCATAGGGGACAGACTATTAACTAATGAAAAACTGTTTTTT.